The 8 T cell receptor beta chains listed next were all sequenced from one sample in a study of T cell responses to AZD1222 COVID-19 vaccine. The assay was immunoSEQ multiplex PCR, and TCRdb's table has in-frame clones only and misses some. The table shows some 110,000 clones, with approximately 90% occurring only once. Sequences were derived from peripheral blood, sampled 28 days after the second AZD1222 dose. The origin of the receptors is an adult who received the AZD1222 COVID-19 vaccine.

This chain links TRBV7-2 with TRBJ2-7, with no clear D. The CDR3 sequence is 14 residues long. Trimming left V 3 bases short and J 2 bases short, with 11 bases between. Germline loops: CDR1 SGHTA, CDR2 FQGNSA. In DNA, the CDR3 is TGTGCCAGCAGCTTCGGAGCTTTAACCTACGAGCAGTACTTC. Translated, it gives CASSFGALTYEQYF.

Worth noting for this clone: Sequence at one end of the junction differs from germline and may be a read error. The chain uses TRBV15 and TRBJ2-6; D gene unclear. Germline V gives CDR1 LNHNV, CDR2 YYDKDF (reference sequence). The CDR3 runs 16 residues. CDR3 residues: CATSRVSGSGANVLTF. CDR3 coding DNA: TGTGCCACCAGTAGAGTGTCCGGGTCTGGGGCCAACGTCCTGACTTTC.

The genes are TRBV20-1 and TRBJ2-3, with 12 bases fitting TRBD2. This CDR3 comprises 16 residues. V lost 3 bases and J lost 5; bases outside the gene matches: 9. Germline CDR1 is DFQATT and CDR2 is SNEGSKA (reference sequence). The CDR3 nucleotides read TGCAGTGCTAGTATCCGACTAGCGGGAGCAAAAGATACGCAGTATTTT. This codes for CSASIRLAGAKDTQYF.

The chain recombines TRBV2 with TRBJ2-2; 8 bases line up with TRBD1. Trimming cost V 10 bases and J 1 base; bases outside gene matches: 2. The CDR3 is 13 residues long. Germline V CDR1 and CDR2: SNHLY, FYNNEI. CDR3 nucleotides: TGTGCCACAGGACAGGGGAACACCGGGGAGCTGTTTTTT. Translation: CATGQGNTGELFF. Filled out from reference TRBV2 and TRBJ2-2, the complete variable domain reads EPEVTQTPSHQVTQMGQEVILRCVPISNHLYFYWYRQILGQKVEFLVSFYNNEISEKSEIFDDQFSVERPDGSNFTLKIRSTKLEDSAMYFCATGQGNTGELFFGEGSRLTVL.

This clone was detected only once. The chain employs TRBV7-6 and TRBJ1-6, with TRBD1 as a possible D gene (5 bases). This CDR3 comprises 16 residues. Germline loops: CDR1 SGHVS, CDR2 FNYEAQ. Trimming removed 5 bases from V and 7 bases from J, with 18 bases in between. In DNA, the CDR3 is TGTGCCAGCAGCACAAGCCCGCAGGGTTGGAATTCACCCCTCCACTTT. It codes for CASSTSPQGWNSPLHF.

This chain uses TRBV3-1 (or the pseudogene TRBV3-2) with TRBJ2-7; unclear D gene. The V gene's germline CDR1 is LGHDT and CDR2 YNNKEL (reference sequence). This CDR3 contains 12 residues. The V gene lost 2 bases and the J gene lost 3 bases, with 5 bases spanning the gap. The CDR3 here is CASSQFRYEQYF. As DNA, the CDR3 is TGTGCCAGCAGCCAATTTCGCTACGAGCAGTACTTC.

The V gene is TRBV19, the J gene TRBJ1-2; D is ambiguous. CDR1 and CDR2 from the germline V gene are LNHDA and SQIVND (reference sequence). The V end was cut by 3 bases, the J end by 6 bases, with 8 bases between. The CDR3 runs 12 residues. The CDR3 DNA follows: TGTGCCAGTAGTATTCGGCTGGATGGCTACACCTTC. Amino acid sequence: CASSIRLDGYTF.

This clone was observed a handful of times. The chain joins TRBV30 to TRBJ2-5; 11 positions agree with TRBD1. Germline CDR1 GTSNPN, CDR2 SVGIG (reference sequence). Germline trimming cut 5 bases from V and 4 bases from J; bases unmatched to any gene: 9. The CDR3 runs 15 residues. CDR3 nucleotides: TGTGCCTGGGGACAGGGGGCGCTAGGTGGAGAGACCCAGTACTTC. Translation: CAWGQGALGGETQYF.